These T cell receptor beta chains were read from a single sample in a study of blood T cells in healthy people across ages. TCRdb reprocessed the 5' RACE reads via MiXCR and lists one record per CDR3 protein. The table lists 1.5 million to 1.8 million distinct CDR3 sequences, 35% to 45% of them singletons, with roughly 3.7% in the top ten. Sequencing used blood. These receptors all stem from a woman aged 18 to 35 in good health. The CDR3 runs from the conserved cysteine through the conserved F or W. D genes are given only for firm matches. A row's size may be missing; if present it is once, few, many or a size class.

V gene	D gene	J gene	CDR3 length	clone size	CDR3 DNA	CDR3 protein
TRBV20-1	-	TRBJ1-5	13	-	TGCAGTGCTGGCAGGGAGTTCAATCAGCCCCAGCATTTT	CSAGREFNQPQHF
TRBV28	TRBD1	TRBJ2-7	17	few	TGTGCCAGCAGTTCTTACGAGGACAGGCTACAATCCTACGAGCAGTACTTC	CASSSYEDRLQSYEQYF
TRBV11-2	-	TRBJ2-5	14	once	TGTGCCAGCAGCCGCGGACTGTCCAGAGAGGCCCAGTACTTC	CASSRGLSREAQYF
TRBV20-1	-	TRBJ1-1	12	-	TGCCGTGTGGGGCACTCAAACACCGAAGCTTTCTTT	CRVGHSNTEAFF
TRBV5-1	TRBD2	TRBJ2-1	17	-	TGCGCCAGCAGCTTGGGGGCATTAGCGGGAGGTTACAATGAGCAGTTCTTC	CASSLGALAGGYNEQFF
TRBV30	TRBD2	TRBJ2-7	14	once	TGTGCCTGGAGGAAACCCGGGAGGCGCTACGAGCAGTACTTC	CAWRKPGRRYEQYF
TRBV4-2	-	TRBJ2-2	15	few	TGTGCCAGCAGCCAAGTGGCGACTAACACCGGGGAGCTGTTTTTT	CASSQVATNTGELFF
TRBV5-6	TRBD1	TRBJ1-1	15	once	TGTGCCAGCAACACCGGGACAGGTCTGAACACTGAAGCTTTCTTT	CASNTGTGLNTEAFF
TRBV20-1	TRBD2	TRBJ2-1	17	-	TGCAGTGCTAGACGGATGTTGGGACTAGCGGACTACAATGAGCAGTTCTTC	CSARRMLGLADYNEQFF
TRBV30	TRBD2	TRBJ2-7	17	-	TGTGCCTGGAGTACACCATTAGCGGGGGGGCCCCCCTACGAGCAGTACTTC	CAWSTPLAGGPPYEQYF
TRBV12-3/TRBV12-4	-	TRBJ2-5	14	-	TGTGCCAGCAGCCTCGGGACTCATGGGGAGACCCAGTACTTC	CASSLGTHGETQYF
TRBV24-1	-	TRBJ1-2	13	few	TGTGCCACCAGTAAGGGGACAATCTATGGCTACACCTTC	CATSKGTIYGYTF
TRBV9	TRBD2	TRBJ2-3	15	few	TGTGCCAGCAGCGTAACTAGCGGGAGCCCAGATACGCAGTATTTT	CASSVTSGSPDTQYF
TRBV20-1	-	TRBJ1-4	14	few	TGCAGTGCTGTAAGCTTACCGAGCGGTGAAAAACTGTTTTTT	CSAVSLPSGEKLFF
TRBV6-5	TRBD1	TRBJ2-7	15	few	TGTGCCAGCAGTTACTCAGGGACAGGGGACAGCGAGCAGTACTTC	CASSYSGTGDSEQYF
TRBV7-2	TRBD2	TRBJ2-4	14	-	TGTGCCAGCAGCTTAGGGGGACTAGCGGGAAATAAGTACTTC	CASSLGGLAGNKYF
TRBV28	TRBD2	TRBJ2-7	15	few	TGTGCCAGCAGTCACCCCCAGCGGGGATACAATGAGCAGTACTTC	CASSHPQRGYNEQYF
TRBV20-1	-	TRBJ1-5	17	-	TGCAGTGCTAGAGACTTATCCGATGGGGGGGGCAATCAGCCCCAGCATTTT	CSARDLSDGGGNQPQHF
TRBV12-3/TRBV12-4	-	TRBJ2-7	14	few	TGTGCCAGCAGTTCGGGGGAGTCCTCCTACGAGCAGTACTTC	CASSSGESSYEQYF
TRBV7-2	TRBD2	TRBJ2-1	13	-	TGTGCCAGCGCTGGGACTAGCGCTAATGAGCAGTTCTTC	CASAGTSANEQFF
TRBV6-1	TRBD1	TRBJ1-6	19	few	TGTGCCAGCAGTCAAAAACAGGGGGCGGGTTCGGCCTATAATTCACCCCTCCACTTT	CASSQKQGAGSAYNSPLHF
TRBV5-6	TRBD2	TRBJ2-1	14	-	TGTGCCAGCAGCTTCGGACTAGGGGAAAATGAGCAGTTCTTC	CASSFGLGENEQFF
TRBV28	TRBD2	TRBJ2-1	16	-	TGTGCCAGCAGTACGGCCGGGACTAGCTCCTACAATGAGCAGTTCTTC	CASSTAGTSSYNEQFF
TRBV27	-	TRBJ2-6	15	-	TGTGCCAGCAGTTTCGGCAGGTCCGGGGCCAACGTCCTGACTTTC	CASSFGRSGANVLTF
TRBV6-2/TRBV6-3	TRBD2	TRBJ2-7	15	-	TGTGCCAGCAGTCTTTGGACTAGCGGTTATGGTGAGCAGTACTTC	CASSLWTSGYGEQYF
TRBV6-1	TRBD2	TRBJ2-7	16	-	TGTGCCAGCAGTGAGCCAGCGGGGCGCCCCTACAATGAGCAGTACTTC	CASSEPAGRPYNEQYF
TRBV28	-	TRBJ2-1	15	few	TGTGCCAGCTCGACACCCCCGAGGGGGGGGAATGAGCAGTTCTTC	CASSTPPRGGNEQFF
TRBV10-3	-	TRBJ1-4	18	-	TGTGCCATCAGTGGGGCTAGGACCGGGCTTACAACTAATGAAAAACTGTTTTTT	CAISGARTGLTTNEKLFF